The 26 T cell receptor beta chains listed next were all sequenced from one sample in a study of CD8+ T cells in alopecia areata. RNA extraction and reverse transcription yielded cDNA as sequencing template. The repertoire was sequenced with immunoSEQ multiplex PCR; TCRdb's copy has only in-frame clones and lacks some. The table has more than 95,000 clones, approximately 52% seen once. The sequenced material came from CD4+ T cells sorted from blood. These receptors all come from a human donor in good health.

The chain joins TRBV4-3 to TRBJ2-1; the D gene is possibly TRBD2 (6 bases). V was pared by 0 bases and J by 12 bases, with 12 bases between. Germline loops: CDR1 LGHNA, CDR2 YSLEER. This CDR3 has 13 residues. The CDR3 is CASSQDRGLGQFF. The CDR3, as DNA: TGCGCCAGCAGCCAAGATCGGGGGTTGGGGCAGTTCTTC.

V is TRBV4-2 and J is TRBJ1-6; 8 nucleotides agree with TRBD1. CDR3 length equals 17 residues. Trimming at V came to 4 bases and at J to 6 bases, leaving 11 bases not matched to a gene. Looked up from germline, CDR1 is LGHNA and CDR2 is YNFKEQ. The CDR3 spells CASSPRTGTGVNSPLHF. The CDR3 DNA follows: TGTGCCAGCAGCCCGAGGACCGGGACAGGAGTTAATTCACCCCTCCACTTT.

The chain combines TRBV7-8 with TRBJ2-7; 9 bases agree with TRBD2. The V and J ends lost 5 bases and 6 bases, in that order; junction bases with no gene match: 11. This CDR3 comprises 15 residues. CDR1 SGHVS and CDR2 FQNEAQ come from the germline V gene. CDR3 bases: TGTGCCAGCAGCGCCCTCGTAGCGGGGGTAGGCGAGCAGTACTTC. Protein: CASSALVAGVGEQYF.

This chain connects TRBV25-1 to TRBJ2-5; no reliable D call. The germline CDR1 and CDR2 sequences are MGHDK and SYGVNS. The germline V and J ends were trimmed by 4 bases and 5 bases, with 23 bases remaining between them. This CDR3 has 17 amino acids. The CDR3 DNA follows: TGTGCCAGCAGTGGTCCCCCCCCGGGCGGTCGCGAGGAGACCCAGTACTTC. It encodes CASSGPPPGGREETQYF.

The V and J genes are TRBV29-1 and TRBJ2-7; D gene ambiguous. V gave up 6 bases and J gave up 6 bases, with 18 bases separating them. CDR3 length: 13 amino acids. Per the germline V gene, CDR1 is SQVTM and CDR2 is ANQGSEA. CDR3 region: CSVKDSYFSEQYF. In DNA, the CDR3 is TGCAGCGTCAAAGACTCTTACTTCTCCGAGCAGTACTTC.

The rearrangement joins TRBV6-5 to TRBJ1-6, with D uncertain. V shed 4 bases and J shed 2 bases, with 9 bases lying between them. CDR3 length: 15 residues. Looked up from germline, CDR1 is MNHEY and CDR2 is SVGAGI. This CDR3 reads CASSFAGPYNSPLHF. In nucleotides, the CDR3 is TGTGCCAGCAGTTTTGCAGGTCCCTATAATTCACCCCTCCACTTT.

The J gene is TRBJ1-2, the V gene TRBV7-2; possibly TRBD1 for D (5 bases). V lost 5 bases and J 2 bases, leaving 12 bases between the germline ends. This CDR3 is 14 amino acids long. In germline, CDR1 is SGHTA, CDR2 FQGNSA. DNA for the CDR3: TGTGCCAGCAGCCCGCCGGGACGGAACTATGGCTACACCTTC. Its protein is CASSPPGRNYGYTF.

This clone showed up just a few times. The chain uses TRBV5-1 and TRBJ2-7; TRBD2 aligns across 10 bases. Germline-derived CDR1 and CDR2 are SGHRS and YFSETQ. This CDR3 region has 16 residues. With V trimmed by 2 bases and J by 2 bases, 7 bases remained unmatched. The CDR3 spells CASSFRTSGGPYEQYF. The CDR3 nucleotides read TGCGCCAGCAGCTTCCGGACTAGCGGCGGCCCCTACGAGCAGTACTTC.

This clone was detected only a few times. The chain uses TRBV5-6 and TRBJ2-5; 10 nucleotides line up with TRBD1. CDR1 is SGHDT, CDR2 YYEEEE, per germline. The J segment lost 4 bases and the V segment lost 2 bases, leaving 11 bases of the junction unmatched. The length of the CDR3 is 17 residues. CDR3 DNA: TGTGCCAGCAGCTTCCGCGCGACAGGGGGCGGTGGAGAGACCCAGTACTTC. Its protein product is CASSFRATGGGGETQYF.

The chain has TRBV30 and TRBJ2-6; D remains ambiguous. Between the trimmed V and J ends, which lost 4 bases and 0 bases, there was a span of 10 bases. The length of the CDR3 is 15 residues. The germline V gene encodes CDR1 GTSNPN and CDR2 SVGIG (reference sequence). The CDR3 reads CAWKTGSSGANVLTF. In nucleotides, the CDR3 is TGTGCCTGGAAGACTGGCAGCTCTGGGGCCAACGTCCTGACTTTC.

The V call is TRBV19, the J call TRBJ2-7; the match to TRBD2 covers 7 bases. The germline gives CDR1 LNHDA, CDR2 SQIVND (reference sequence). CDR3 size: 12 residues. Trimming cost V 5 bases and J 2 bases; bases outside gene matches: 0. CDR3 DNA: TGTGCCAGTAGTCGGGGGGCCTACGAGCAGTACTTC. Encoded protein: CASSRGAYEQYF.

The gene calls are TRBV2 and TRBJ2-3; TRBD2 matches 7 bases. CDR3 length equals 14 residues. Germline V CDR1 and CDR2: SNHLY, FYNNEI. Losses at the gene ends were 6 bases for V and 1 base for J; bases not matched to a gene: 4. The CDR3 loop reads CASSQRDRTDTQYF. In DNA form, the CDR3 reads TGTGCCAGCAGCCAGCGGGACCGCACAGATACGCAGTATTTT.

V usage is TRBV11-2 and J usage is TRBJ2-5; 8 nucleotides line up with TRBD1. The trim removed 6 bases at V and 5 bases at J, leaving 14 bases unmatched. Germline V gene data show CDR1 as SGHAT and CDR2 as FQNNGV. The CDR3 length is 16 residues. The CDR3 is CASRRPGTGLYETQYF. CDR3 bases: TGTGCCAGCAGACGTCCTGGGACAGGATTGTACGAGACCCAGTACTTC.

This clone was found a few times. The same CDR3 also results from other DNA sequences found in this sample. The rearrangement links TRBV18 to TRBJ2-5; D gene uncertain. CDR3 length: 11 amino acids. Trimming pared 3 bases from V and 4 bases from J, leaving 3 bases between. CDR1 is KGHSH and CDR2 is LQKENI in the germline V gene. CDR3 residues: CASSPGETQYF. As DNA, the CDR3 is TGTGCCAGCTCACCGGGAGAGACCCAGTACTTC.

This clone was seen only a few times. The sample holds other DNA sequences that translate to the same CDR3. The CDR3 DNA reads TGTGCCAGCAGCAGGGGACAGGGGAGAGATGGCTACACCTTC. Protein product: CASSRGQGRDGYTF. The gene calls are TRBV28 and TRBJ1-2; 10 bases map to TRBD1. V gave up 6 bases and J gave up 6 bases; unmatched junction bases: 7. CDR1 MDHEN and CDR2 SYDVKM come from the germline V gene. This CDR3 has 14 amino acids.

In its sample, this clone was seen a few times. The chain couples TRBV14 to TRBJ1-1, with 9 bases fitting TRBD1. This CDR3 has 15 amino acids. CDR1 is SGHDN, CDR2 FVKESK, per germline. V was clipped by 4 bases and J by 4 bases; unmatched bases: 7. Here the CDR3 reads CASSPYRTGVTEAFF. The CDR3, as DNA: TGTGCCAGCAGCCCATATAGGACAGGGGTCACTGAAGCTTTCTTT. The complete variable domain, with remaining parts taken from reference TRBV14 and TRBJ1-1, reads EAGVTQFPSHSVIEKGQTVTLRCDPISGHDNLYWYRRVMGKEIKFLLHFVKESKQDESGMPNNRFLAERTGGTYSTLKVQPAELEDSGVYFCASSPYRTGVTEAFFGQGTRLTVV.

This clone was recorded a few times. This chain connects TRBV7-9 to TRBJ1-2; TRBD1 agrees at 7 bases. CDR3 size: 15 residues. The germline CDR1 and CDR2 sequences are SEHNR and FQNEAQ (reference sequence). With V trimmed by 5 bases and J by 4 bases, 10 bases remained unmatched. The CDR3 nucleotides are TGTGCCAGCAGCCGGAAGCGACAGGGAAGCTATGGCTACACCTTC. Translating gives CASSRKRQGSYGYTF.

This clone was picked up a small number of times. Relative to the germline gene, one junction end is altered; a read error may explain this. As DNA, the CDR3 is TGCAGCGCTGAAACAGGGATCCAAGAGACCCAGTACTTC. It codes for CSAETGIQETQYF. The rearrangement uses TRBV29-1 and TRBJ2-5; weak D call: TRBD1 (6 bases). CDR1 and CDR2 (germline): SQVTM, ANQGSEA. The CDR3 covers 13 residues.

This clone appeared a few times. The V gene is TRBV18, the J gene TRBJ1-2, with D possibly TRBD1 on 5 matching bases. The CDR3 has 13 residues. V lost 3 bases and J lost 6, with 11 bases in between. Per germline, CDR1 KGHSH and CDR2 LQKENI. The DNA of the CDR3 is TGTGCCAGCTCACCCGGGGACCTCCATGGCTACACCTTC. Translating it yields CASSPGDLHGYTF. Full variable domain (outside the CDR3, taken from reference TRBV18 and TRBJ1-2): NAGVMQNPRHLVRRRGQEARLRCSPMKGHSHVYWYRQLPEEGLKFMVYLQKENIIDESGMPKERFSAEFPKEGPSILRIQQVVRGDSAAYFCASSPGDLHGYTFGSGTRLTVV.

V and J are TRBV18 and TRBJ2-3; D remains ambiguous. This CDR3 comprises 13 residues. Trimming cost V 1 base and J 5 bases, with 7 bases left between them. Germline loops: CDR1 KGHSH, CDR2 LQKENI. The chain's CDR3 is CASSPLGGDTQYF. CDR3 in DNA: TGTGCCAGCTCACCACTCGGCGGAGATACGCAGTATTTT. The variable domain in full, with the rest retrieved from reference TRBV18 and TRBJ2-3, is NAGVMQNPRHLVRRRGQEARLRCSPMKGHSHVYWYRQLPEEGLKFMVYLQKENIIDESGMPKERFSAEFPKEGPSILRIQQVVRGDSAAYFCASSPLGGDTQYFGPGTRLTVL.

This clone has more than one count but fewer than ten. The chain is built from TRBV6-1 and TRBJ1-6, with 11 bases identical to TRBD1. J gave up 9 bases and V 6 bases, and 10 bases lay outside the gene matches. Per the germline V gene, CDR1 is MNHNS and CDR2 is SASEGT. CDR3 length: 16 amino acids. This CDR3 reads CASSETWTGGISPLHF. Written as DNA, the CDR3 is TGTGCCAGCAGCGAAACATGGACAGGGGGCATTTCACCCCTCCACTTT.

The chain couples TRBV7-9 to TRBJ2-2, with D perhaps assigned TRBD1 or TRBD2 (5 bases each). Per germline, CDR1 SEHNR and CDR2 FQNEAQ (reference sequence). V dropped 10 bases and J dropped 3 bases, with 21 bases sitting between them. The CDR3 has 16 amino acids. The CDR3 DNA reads TGTGCCACCTCCCTGCCCCAGGGACGGGACACCGGGGAGCTGTTTTTT. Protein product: CATSLPQGRDTGELFF. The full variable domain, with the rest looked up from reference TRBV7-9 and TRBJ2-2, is DTGVSQNPRHKITKRGQNVTFRCDPISEHNRLYWYRQTLGQGPEFLTYFQNEAQLEKSRLLSDRFSAERPKGSFSTLEIQRTEQGDSAMYLCATSLPQGRDTGELFFGEGSRLTVL.

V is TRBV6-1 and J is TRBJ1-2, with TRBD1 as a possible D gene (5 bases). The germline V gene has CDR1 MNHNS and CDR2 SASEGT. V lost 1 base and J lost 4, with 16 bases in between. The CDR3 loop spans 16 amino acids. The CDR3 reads CASSEDTRQGLYGYTF. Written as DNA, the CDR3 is TGTGCCAGCAGTGAAGATACTAGGCAGGGACTCTATGGCTACACCTTC.

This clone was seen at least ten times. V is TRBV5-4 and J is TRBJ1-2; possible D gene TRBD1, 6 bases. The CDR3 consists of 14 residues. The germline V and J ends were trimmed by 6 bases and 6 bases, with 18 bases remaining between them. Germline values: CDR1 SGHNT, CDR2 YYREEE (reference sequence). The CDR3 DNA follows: TGTGCCAGCACCCAGCTGGGGGGCGCGAATGGCTACACCTTC. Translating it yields CASTQLGGANGYTF.

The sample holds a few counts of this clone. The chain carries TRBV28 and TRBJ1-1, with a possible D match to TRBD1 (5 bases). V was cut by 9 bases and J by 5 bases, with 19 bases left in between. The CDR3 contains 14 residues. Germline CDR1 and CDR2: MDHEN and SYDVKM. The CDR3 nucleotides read TGTGCCAGTATATGGACGGGGGGACGGACTGAAGCTTTCTTT. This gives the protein CASIWTGGRTEAFF.

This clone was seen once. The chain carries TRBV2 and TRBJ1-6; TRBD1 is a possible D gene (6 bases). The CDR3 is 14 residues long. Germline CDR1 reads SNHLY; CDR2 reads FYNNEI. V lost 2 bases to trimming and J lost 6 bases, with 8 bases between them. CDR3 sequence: CASSEQGLNSPLHF. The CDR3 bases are TGTGCCAGCAGTGAACAGGGGCTTAATTCACCCCTCCACTTT.